These 21 T cell receptor beta chains were all obtained from the same sample, sequenced in a study of long-term antiretroviral therapy in people with HIV. Researchers report immunoSEQ v3.0 was run at survey level. Only in-frame clones appear in the TCRdb table, and some are missing; sequencing was by immunoSEQ multiplex PCR. The data contain tens of thousands of clones, roughly four fifths of them singletons. The sample consisted of unsorted PBMCs, taken 1.5 years after starting antiretroviral therapy. All receptors come from a man in his thirties or forties with HIV.

This chain links TRBV18 with TRBJ2-3; D ambiguous. The CDR3 spans 12 residues. Trimming left V 3 bases short and J 0 bases short, with 1 base between. Germline V gene lookup returns CDR1 KGHSH and CDR2 LQKENI. CDR3 bases: TGTGCCAGCTCACCTAGCACAGATACGCAGTATTTT. Translating gives CASSPSTDTQYF. Full variable domain (rest looked up from reference TRBV18 and TRBJ2-3): NAGVMQNPRHLVRRRGQEARLRCSPMKGHSHVYWYRQLPEEGLKFMVYLQKENIIDESGMPKERFSAEFPKEGPSILRIQQVVRGDSAAYFCASSPSTDTQYFGPGTRLTVL.

V gene TRBV14 combines with J gene TRBJ1-4; 7 nucleotides align to TRBD1. CDR3 length: 13 amino acids. V lost 6 bases and J lost 10; bases outside the gene matches: 8. The V gene's germline CDR1 is SGHDN and CDR2 FVKESK. CDR3 sequence (DNA): TGTGCCAGCAGTGACGACAGGGCGGGAAAACTGTTTTTT. Translated, it gives CASSDDRAGKLFF.

V gene TRBV9 combines with J gene TRBJ2-3; no firm D call. Trimming stripped 3 bases from V and 0 bases from J, with 8 bases between. The CDR3 consists of 14 residues. Germline-derived CDR1 and CDR2 are SGDLS and YYNGEE. In DNA, the CDR3 is TGTGCCAGCAGCGGTAGAATTAGCACAGATACGCAGTATTTT. Residues: CASSGRISTDTQYF.

The chain carries TRBV5-1 and TRBJ2-7; a weak D match, TRBD2 (7 bases). This CDR3 is 18 amino acids long. The V end was cut by 4 bases, the J end by 5 bases, with 28 bases between. The V gene's germline CDR1 is SGHRS and CDR2 YFSETQ. The CDR3 bases are TGCGCCAGCAGCCCCGTCCGGGACATCTTGCGGGAGATCCACGAGCAGTACTTC. It yields the protein CASSPVRDILREIHEQYF.

This chain joins TRBV30 and TRBJ2-1; 10 nucleotides agree with TRBD1. The ends lost 2 bases at V and 12 bases at J; junction bases unmatched: 7. The germline gives CDR1 GTSNPN, CDR2 SVGIG (reference sequence). This CDR3 comprises 13 residues. In DNA form, the CDR3 reads TGTGCCTGGAGTCCCGACAGGGGGCGGGGGCAGTTCTTC. Its translation is CAWSPDRGRGQFF.

The chain links TRBV5-6 to TRBJ1-2, with 7 bases that match TRBD1. The germline CDR1 and CDR2 sequences are SGHDT and YYEEEE. With 7 bases clipped from V and 4 bases from J, the junction kept 13 bases outside the gene matches. CDR3 length: 15 amino acids. The CDR3 DNA is TGTGCCAGCTTTAAAACCGGGACAGCGGCCTATGGCTACACCTTC. Amino acids: CASFKTGTAAYGYTF.

The chain couples TRBV5-6 to TRBJ1-6; no clear D. The germline V gene encodes CDR1 SGHDT and CDR2 YYEEEE. Trimming stripped 1 base from V and 10 bases from J, with 12 bases between. The CDR3 is made up of 14 amino acids. CDR3 nucleotides: TGTGCCAGCAGCTTGTCTCCAGAGGGATCACCCCTCCACTTT. As protein: CASSLSPEGSPLHF.

The chain uses TRBV28 and TRBJ2-3, with D unresolved. V was trimmed by 3 bases and J by 2 bases, leaving 15 bases between them. The CDR3 contains 16 residues. Germline V gene sequence: CDR1 MDHEN, CDR2 SYDVKM. The CDR3 protein is CASSFSTADPTDTQYF. CDR3 in DNA: TGTGCCAGCAGTTTTTCAACGGCGGATCCCACAGATACGCAGTATTTT. The complete variable domain, with remaining parts taken from reference TRBV28 and TRBJ2-3, reads DVKVTQSSRYLVKRTGEKVFLECVQDMDHENMFWYRQDPGLGLRLIYFSYDVKMKEKGDIPEGYSVSREKKERFSLILESASTNQTSMYLCASSFSTADPTDTQYFGPGTRLTVL.

The chain links TRBV30 to TRBJ2-7, with 11 bases identical to TRBD2. The CDR3 consists of 15 residues. The V gene's germline CDR1 is GTSNPN and CDR2 SVGIG (reference sequence). The V gene end was trimmed by 2 bases and the J gene end by 4 bases; junction bases not matched to a gene: 7. CDR3 loop: CAWSWGLAAVYEQYF. CDR3 DNA sequence: TGTGCCTGGAGTTGGGGACTAGCGGCCGTGTACGAGCAGTACTTC.

This chain uses TRBV29-1 with TRBJ2-4, with 7 bases matching TRBD2. The CDR3 covers 15 residues. With V trimmed by 7 bases and J by 4 bases, 13 bases remained unmatched. Germline lookup yields CDR1 SQVTM and CDR2 ANQGSEA. The CDR3 coding sequence is TGCAGCGCCATAACCGGACTAGGAGGAAAAAACATTCAGTACTTC. Protein: CSAITGLGGKNIQYF. Full variable domain (remainder filled in from reference TRBV29-1 and TRBJ2-4): SAVISQKPSRDICQRGTSLTIQCQVDSQVTMMFWYRQQPGQSLTLIATANQGSEATYESGFVIDKFPISRPNLTFSTLTVSNMSPEDSSIYLCSAITGLGGKNIQYFGAGTRLSVL.

The V gene is TRBV19, the J gene TRBJ2-7; maybe TRBD1 (5 bases). The V and J ends lost 2 bases and 3 bases respectively, with 8 bases between them. Germline V CDR1 and CDR2: LNHDA, SQIVND (reference sequence). The length of the CDR3 is 13 residues. CDR3 loop: CASSITGGYEQYF. The DNA for the CDR3 is TGTGCCAGTAGTATAACAGGTGGCTACGAGCAGTACTTC.

The rearrangement uses TRBV30 and TRBJ1-5, with D uncertain. The CDR3 runs to 14 residues. Trimming took off 2 bases at V and 0 bases at J, with 8 bases between the two ends. CDR1 and CDR2 from the germline V gene are GTSNPN and SVGIG (reference sequence). The chain's CDR3 is CAWSRTNSNQPQHF. In nucleotides, the CDR3 is TGTGCCTGGAGTCGGACCAATAGCAATCAGCCCCAGCATTTT.

This sequence joins TRBV7-3 and TRBJ2-3; 8 bases are shared with TRBD1. Germline V lookup: CDR1 SGHTA, CDR2 FQGTGA. The J segment lost 1 base and the V segment lost 6 bases, leaving 18 bases of the junction unmatched. This CDR3 region has 19 residues. In DNA form, the CDR3 reads TGTGCCAGCAGTCCAGTGGGACAGGCCGGTTGGGGGGGCACAGATACGCAGTATTTT. Amino acid sequence: CASSPVGQAGWGGTDTQYF.

The rearrangement uses TRBV7-2 and TRBJ1-2, with unresolved D. The CDR3 is made up of 12 amino acids. Germline CDR1 SGHTA, CDR2 FQGNSA. V shed 4 bases and J shed 4 bases, with 7 bases lying between them. CDR3 protein: CASSSGAYGYTF. DNA for the CDR3: TGTGCCAGCAGCTCGGGAGCCTATGGCTACACCTTC.

The V gene is TRBV27, the J gene TRBJ1-5; 10 bases agree with TRBD1. In germline, CDR1 is MNHEY, CDR2 SMNVEV (reference sequence). CDR3 size: 15 residues. Trimming removed 5 bases from V and 2 bases from J; junction bases left unmatched: 3. The CDR3 here is CASSRDRGGNQPQHF. The CDR3 coding sequence is TGTGCCAGCAGTCGGGACAGGGGCGGCAATCAGCCCCAGCATTTT.

V and J are TRBV7-9 and TRBJ2-2; 9 nucleotides line up with TRBD2. Germline loops: CDR1 SEHNR, CDR2 FQNEAQ (reference sequence). The CDR3 totals 16 residues. V dropped 8 bases and J dropped 4; count of bases not matched to a gene: 11. In DNA, the CDR3 is TGTGCCAGCGGGGGACCCGGGACTAGCCTCACCGGGGAGCTGTTTTTT. Protein: CASGGPGTSLTGELFF.

The chain uses TRBV11-1 and TRBJ2-7, with TRBD2 matching 10 bases. Trimming removed 6 bases from V and 2 bases from J; junction bases left unmatched: 4. This CDR3 spans 14 amino acids. CDR1 is SGHAT and CDR2 is FQDESV in the germline V gene (reference sequence). CDR3 coding DNA: TGTGCCAGCAGTTCTAGCGGGAGAGCCTACGAGCAGTACTTC. Protein sequence: CASSSSGRAYEQYF.

The chain couples TRBV11-3 to TRBJ2-3, with D possibly TRBD1 on 6 matching bases. CDR1 is SGHNT, CDR2 YENEEA, per germline. The CDR3 sequence is 14 residues long. V gave up 1 base and J gave up 5 bases, with 10 bases separating them. CDR3 amino acids: CASSLGQAQDTQYF. The CDR3 nucleotides read TGTGCCAGCAGCTTAGGACAGGCCCAAGATACGCAGTATTTT. The variable domain in full, completed from reference TRBV11-3 and TRBJ2-3, reads EAGVVQSPRYKIIEKKQPVAFWCNPISGHNTLYWYLQNLGQGPELLIRYENEEAVDDSQLPKDRFSAERLKGVDSTLKIQPAELGDSAVYLCASSLGQAQDTQYFGPGTRLTVL.

This chain uses TRBV7-6 with TRBJ2-7; D might be TRBD1 (6 bases). The germline V gene has CDR1 SGHVS and CDR2 FNYEAQ. This CDR3 has 14 residues. Trimming stripped 1 base from V and 4 bases from J, with 11 bases between. CDR3 sequence: CASSLGQGRYEQYF. The CDR3 DNA reads TGTGCCAGCAGCTTAGGGCAGGGGAGATACGAGCAGTACTTC.

This chain connects TRBV11-2 to TRBJ2-7; 8 bases line up with TRBD1. CDR1 and CDR2 from the germline V gene are SGHAT and FQNNGV. V shed 5 bases and J 2 bases; nucleotides not matched to a gene: 11. CDR3 length: 16 amino acids. The CDR3 loop is CASSVPTGDNPYEQYF. The CDR3 DNA is TGTGCCAGCAGCGTACCGACAGGGGACAACCCCTACGAGCAGTACTTC.

The chain combines TRBV25-1 with TRBJ2-3; possible D gene TRBD2, 6 bases. V was shortened by 3 bases and J by 1 base, with 8 bases between the two germline ends. This CDR3 has 14 residues. Per the germline V gene, CDR1 is MGHDK and CDR2 is SYGVNS. CDR3 nucleotide sequence: TGTGCCAGCAGTGAGACGGGGGGCACAGATACGCAGTATTTT. Its protein product is CASSETGGTDTQYF.